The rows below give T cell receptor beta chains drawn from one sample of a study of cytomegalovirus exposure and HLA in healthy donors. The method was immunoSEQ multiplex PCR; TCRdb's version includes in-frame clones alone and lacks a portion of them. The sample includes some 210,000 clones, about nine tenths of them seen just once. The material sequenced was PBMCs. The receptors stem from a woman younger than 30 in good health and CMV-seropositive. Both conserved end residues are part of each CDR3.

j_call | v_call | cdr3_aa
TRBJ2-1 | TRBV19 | CASKKTGGSYNEQFF
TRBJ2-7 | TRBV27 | CASSLSGLAGNEQYF
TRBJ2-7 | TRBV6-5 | CASSPRTYEQYF
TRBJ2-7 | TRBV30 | CAWSRLGLAGSTYEQYF
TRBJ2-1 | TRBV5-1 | CASSLAGTEQFF
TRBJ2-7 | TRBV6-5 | CASSYSRRVYEQYF
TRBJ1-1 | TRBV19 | CASWDGTGSLNTEAFF
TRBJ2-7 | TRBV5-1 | CASRLGTASYEQYF
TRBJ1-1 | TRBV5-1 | CASSLEGQLMNTEAFF
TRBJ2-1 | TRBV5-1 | CASSLVGAGGSSYNEQFF
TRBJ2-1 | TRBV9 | CASSVGDGREGLPSSYNEQFF
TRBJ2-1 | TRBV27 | CASSSAGGYYNEQFF
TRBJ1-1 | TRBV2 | CASSGRGYTEAFF
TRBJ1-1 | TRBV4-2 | CASSPPLDQRGTEAFF
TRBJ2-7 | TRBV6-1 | CASSEGQGPFYEQYF
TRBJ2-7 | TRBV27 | CASSLSGLAGYEQYF
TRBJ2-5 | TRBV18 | CASSDGGTQYF